This entry is about one T cell receptor beta chain. Its binding antigen is unknown. Base qualities are not recorded, but no much larger clone differs from it by a single base. This entry is derived from a study of lymphopenia after photon versus proton radiotherapy (dated by TCRdb to between 2018 and 2021). With regard to the full study: Photon and proton radiation therapy were compared by the study for their immunological effects in patients with gastrointestinal tumors who developed high-grade lymphopenia. The cohort comprised more than 15 patients with gastrointestinal tumors who received either photon or proton therapy and then developed lymphopenia. The study was designed to characterize how the impact on the immune system differs between the two radiation modalities.

From the germline V gene (reference sequence), CDR1 is LNHNV and CDR2 is YYDKDF. The junction shows trimming of 0 bases on V and 10 bases on J, plus 9 bases between the germline ends. The CDR3 runs 12 residues from the cysteine to the phenylalanine. Only the CDR3 DNA stays, 36 bases, in frame from base 1. The study at large found these results: The survival association was assessed only in patients who died, and better survival with proton therapy was presented by the authors as a possibility rather than a demonstrated result. During treatment, patients who received photon therapy lost naive T cells and TCR diversity and gained effector/memory populations, whereas patients who received proton therapy remained relatively stable. Among patients across the cohort who died, overall survival time showed an inverse correlation with a larger post-nadir drop in TCR diversity. After the lymphocyte count nadir, oligoclonal expansion, especially of CD8+ Temra cells, was observed in photon-treated repertoires, and the drop in diversity was driven by this expansion.

The library was obtained by the immunoSEQ multiplex PCR assay. T cell repertoires were profiled with deep sequencing of rearranged TCR beta loci together with multiparametric flow cytometry. TCRdb provides this immuneACCESS table in a form limited to in-frame rearrangements. Some clones are lacking; in checked studies, under half of them reflect an unresolved V gene, and why the rest are absent is not known. Recorded for this sample are tens of thousands of clones; about 86% of them occurred a single time. The ten largest clones add up to 2% to 3% of the sample. This sample comprised peripheral blood, obtained from a patient treated with photon-based radiotherapy. The chain uses TRBV15 and TRBJ1-1; TRBD1 is possibly the D segment (5 matching bases). The source is a middle-aged man with gastric cancer. In nucleotide form, the sequence is TGTGCCACCAGCAGAGATCAGGGTGGAGCTTTCTTT. Protein translation: CATSRDQGGAFF.